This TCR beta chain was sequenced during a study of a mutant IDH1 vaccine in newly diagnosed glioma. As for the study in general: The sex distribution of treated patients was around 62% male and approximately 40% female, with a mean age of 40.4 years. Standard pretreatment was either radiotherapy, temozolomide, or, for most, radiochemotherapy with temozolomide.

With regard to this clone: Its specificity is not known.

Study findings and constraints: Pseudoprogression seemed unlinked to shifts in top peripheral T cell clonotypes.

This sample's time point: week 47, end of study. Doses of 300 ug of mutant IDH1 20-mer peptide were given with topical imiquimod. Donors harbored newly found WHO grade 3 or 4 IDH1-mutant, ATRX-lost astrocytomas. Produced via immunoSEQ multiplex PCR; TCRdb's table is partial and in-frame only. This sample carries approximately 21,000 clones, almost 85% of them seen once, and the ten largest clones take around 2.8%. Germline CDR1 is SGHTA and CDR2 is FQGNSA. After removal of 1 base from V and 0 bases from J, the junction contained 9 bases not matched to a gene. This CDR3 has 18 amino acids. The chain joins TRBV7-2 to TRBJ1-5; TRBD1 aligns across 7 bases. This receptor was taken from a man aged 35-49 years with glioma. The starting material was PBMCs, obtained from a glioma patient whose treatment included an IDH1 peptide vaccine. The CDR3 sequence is CASSLEGGQSYSNQPQHF. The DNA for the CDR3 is TGTGCCAGCAGCTTAGAAGGGGGACAGTCCTATAGCAATCAGCCCCAGCATTTT.